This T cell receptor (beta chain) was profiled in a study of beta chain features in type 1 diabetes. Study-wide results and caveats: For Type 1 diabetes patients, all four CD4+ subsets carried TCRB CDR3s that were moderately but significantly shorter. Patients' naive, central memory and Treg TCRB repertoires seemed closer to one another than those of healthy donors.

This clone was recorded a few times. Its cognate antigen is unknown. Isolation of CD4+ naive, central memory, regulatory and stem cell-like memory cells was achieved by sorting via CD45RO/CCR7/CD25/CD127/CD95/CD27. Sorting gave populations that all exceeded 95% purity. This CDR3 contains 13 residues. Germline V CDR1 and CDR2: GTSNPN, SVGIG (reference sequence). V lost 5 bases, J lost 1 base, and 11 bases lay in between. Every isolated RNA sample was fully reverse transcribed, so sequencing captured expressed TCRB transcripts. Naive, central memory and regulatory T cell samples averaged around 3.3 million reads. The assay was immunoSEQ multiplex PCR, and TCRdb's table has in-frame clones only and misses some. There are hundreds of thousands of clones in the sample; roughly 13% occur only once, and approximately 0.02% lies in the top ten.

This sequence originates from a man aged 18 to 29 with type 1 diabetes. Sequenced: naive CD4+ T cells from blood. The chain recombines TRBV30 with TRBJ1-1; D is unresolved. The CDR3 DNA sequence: TGTGCCTGGGCGGGCTTCGGGAACACTGAAGCTTTCTTT. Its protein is CAWAGFGNTEAFF.